This TCR beta chain emerged from a study of T cell responses to AZD1222 COVID-19 vaccine. Study-level findings and limits: A rise in Spike-specific TCR breadth and depth followed two AZD1222 doses. Researchers report vaccine-associated CD4 TCRs spanning spike, with dominance at 160-218 and 743-854. Nearly half of spike-specific TCRs reportedly target variant regions that are unmutated in the B.1.351 and B.1.1.7 variants.

Method: immunoSEQ multiplex PCR; TCRdb's copy keeps in-frame clones and lacks some. The sample carries 100,000 or so clones, 90% to 95% recorded once. As regards this clone: No antigen is known for it.

This specimen was peripheral blood, taken on day 0 of AZD1222 vaccination. The source is an adult in good health.

The CDR3 loop reads CASSRGGGTNGYTF. In nucleotides, the CDR3 is TGCGCCAGCAGCCGGGGTGGTGGGACGAATGGCTACACCTTC. The chain combines TRBV5-1 with TRBJ1-2; TRBD1 might be the D (5 bases). The CDR3 extends over 14 amino acids. Germline values: CDR1 SGHRS, CDR2 YFSETQ. V was trimmed by 4 bases and J by 6 bases, leaving 16 bases between them.